This TCR beta chain was identified in a study of beta chain features in type 1 diabetes. Study-wide findings and caveats: Shorter TCRB CDR3s, moderately but significantly so, marked every one of the four CD4+ subsets in Type 1 diabetes patients.

The CDR3 is 11 amino acids. Germline V lookup: CDR1 SQVTM, CDR2 ANQGSEA. TCRB transcripts that were expressed got sequenced, as all of the isolated RNA had been reverse transcribed. The table came from immunoSEQ multiplex PCR; TCRdb's copy has only in-frame clones and leaves some out. The table lists fewer than 16,000 clones, approximately 79% of them singletons, with around 0.34% in the top ten. This clone was picked up one time. The antigen remains unidentified. The chain employs TRBV29-1 and TRBJ2-3, with D hard to call. The clonotype comes from a woman younger than 30 with type 1 diabetes. Sequenced material: stem cell memory CD4+ T cells from blood. The CDR3 loop reads CSSTSTDTQYF. The CDR3 coding sequence is TGCAGTAGCACTAGCACAGATACGCAGTATTTT.